Shown below are 5 T cell receptor beta chains from a single sample sequenced in a study of regulatory T cells. Findings of the study overall: Hydrophobic residues at CDR3 positions 6 and 7 were enriched in conventional CD4+ T cells of CD3G-deficient patients.

No antigen is known for these receptors. Primers: 52 TRBV forward and 13 TRBJ reverse. Method: immunoSEQ multiplex PCR; TCRdb's copy keeps in-frame clones and lacks some. Here the sample spans tens of thousands of clones, 93% being singletons. The sample comprised conventional CD4+ T cells sorted from blood. These receptors were obtained from a child younger than 10 with CD3G deficiency.

V usage is TRBV28 and J usage is TRBJ1-3; D perhaps matches TRBD1 (6 bases). Trimming stripped 9 bases from V and 2 bases from J, with 17 bases between. The CDR3 runs 15 residues. Germline V gives CDR1 MDHEN, CDR2 SYDVKM. CDR3 sequence (DNA): TGTGCCAGTAAACCGGGACACCCACCTGGAAACACCATATATTTT. Protein: CASKPGHPPGNTIYF.

The chain employs TRBV6-1 and TRBJ1-2; D is unresolved. Germline V gene lookup returns CDR1 MNHNS and CDR2 SASEGT. The CDR3 extends over 13 amino acids. Trimming stripped 6 bases from V and 0 bases from J, with 8 bases between. The CDR3 DNA is TGTGCCAGCAGAATCTCCTCTAACTATGGCTACACCTTC. It codes for CASRISSNYGYTF.

A single count supports this clone. The V gene is TRBV5-1, the J gene TRBJ1-1; possible D gene TRBD1, 6 bases. V was trimmed by 0 bases and J by 3 bases, leaving 6 bases between them. The CDR3 length is 13 residues. Germline CDR1 reads SGHRS; CDR2 reads YFSETQ. The CDR3, as DNA: TGCGCCAGCAGCTTGGACAGGGACACTGAAGCTTTCTTT. This translates into CASSLDRDTEAFF.

This clone was observed a few times. The rearrangement links TRBV7-2 to TRBJ2-1; D is uncertain. Germline V gene sequence: CDR1 SGHTA, CDR2 FQGNSA. The CDR3 spans 12 residues. The V end was cut by 3 bases, the J end by 8 bases, with 8 bases between. The CDR3 DNA reads TGTGCCAGCAGCTTCTTCGGTGATGAGCAGTTCTTC. Translating it yields CASSFFGDEQFF.

For this clone: Its ends do not fully match the called genes, so a read error is possible. The chain links TRBV5-1 to TRBJ1-1, with TRBD1 matching 10 bases. From germline, CDR1 is SGHRS and CDR2 YFSETQ. CDR3 length: 15 residues. This CDR3 is CASSLGGTGAAHRHF. The CDR3, as DNA: TGCGCCAGCAGCTTGGGGGGGACAGGGGCCGCTCACAGGCACTTT.